The clone carrying this T cell receptor (beta chain) was seen more than once but under ten times. Researchers tagged individual cDNA molecules with unique molecular identifiers. Each CDR3 protein gets one entry after TCRdb re-called the 5' RACE reads with MiXCR. Altogether 45,000 to 70,000 distinct CDR3 sequences are present, approximately 10% being singletons, with the ten largest covering about 10%. The source of the sample is a study of early T cells in non-severe SARS-CoV-2 infection. The CDR3 runs to 9 residues. Germline V lookup: CDR1 SGDLS, CDR2 YYNGEE. Trimming stripped 3 bases from V and 8 bases from J, with 2 bases between.

The clonotype originates from an adult who was a healthcare worker with PCR-confirmed SARS-CoV-2 infection or an uninfected control (not recorded which). V is TRBV9 and J is TRBJ1-1; no firm D call. The sample was whole blood. CDR3 in amino acids: CASSAEAFF. CDR3 sequence (DNA): TGTGCCAGCAGCGCAGAAGCTTTCTTT.